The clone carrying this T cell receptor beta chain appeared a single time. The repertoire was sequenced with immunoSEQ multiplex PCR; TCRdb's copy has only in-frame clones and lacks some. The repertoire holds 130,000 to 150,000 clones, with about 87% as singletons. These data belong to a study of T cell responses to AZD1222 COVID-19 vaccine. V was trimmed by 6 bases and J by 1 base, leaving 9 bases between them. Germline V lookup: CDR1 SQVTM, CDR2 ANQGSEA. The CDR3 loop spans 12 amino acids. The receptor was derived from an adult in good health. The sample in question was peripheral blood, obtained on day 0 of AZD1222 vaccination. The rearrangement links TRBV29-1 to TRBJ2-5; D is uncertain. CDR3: CSVKRLQETQYF. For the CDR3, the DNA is TGCAGCGTCAAAAGACTCCAAGAGACCCAGTACTTC.